This T cell receptor (beta chain) appears in the sequencing data of a study of response to subunit inactivated influenza vaccine (dated by TCRdb to 2017 to 2018). Some background on the complete study: Deep quantitative T cell receptor repertoire profiling was used in the study to track responses to a trivalent subunit inactivated influenza vaccine. Summary of the overall study and its limitations: It was suggested by the authors that each seasonal influenza vaccination may recruit only a limited number of new T cells.

The CDR3 measures 14 amino acids from cysteine to phenylalanine. Only CDR3 DNA is held: 42 bases, read in frame from base 1. CDR1 and CDR2, looked up from the germline V gene, are SGHRS and YFSETQ. V sheds 2 bases and J sheds 1 base, leaving 7 bases between their ends. This clonotype was seen at least ten times. Its recognized antigen is unknown. No quality values exist for individual bases; no much larger clone is one base distant. Receptors were amplified or captured by RT-PCR. The sequencer listed for this sample is Illumina HiSeq 2500. Clones were called with MiXCR by TCRdb after fastp trimmed the public reads at Q25, and only in-frame beta chains were retained. Merged by CDR3 protein, the rows form single entries marked with the most common genes and DNA. The sample table contains around 570,000 distinct CDR3 sequences; only one count was recorded for around 8% of them. The ten largest make up roughly 13% of the sample.

This clonotype was obtained from a man between 45 and 75 years old who received an inactivated influenza vaccine. Donor details come from another sample of the same person, matched by shared clones. The V and J genes are TRBV5-1 and TRBJ1-5; TRBD1 is a weak D gene call, 5 bases matching. This material consisted of PBMCs from blood, taken approximately 25 months after vaccination. For the CDR3, the sequence is CASSFGDSNQPQHF. The nucleotide sequence reads TGCGCCAGCAGCTTTGGGGACAGCAATCAGCCCCAGCATTTT.